These 30 T cell receptor beta chains came from one sample sequenced in a study of T cell changes during pregnancy in multiple sclerosis. Some clones are missing from TCRdb's copy, which holds only in-frame ones; the method was immunoSEQ multiplex PCR. The data show around 75,000 clones, with over 75% seen just once and roughly 0.3% held by the top ten. The sample in question was CD4+ T cells from peripheral blood mononuclear cells, obtained in the third trimester of pregnancy. The receptors were gathered from a female donor in good health, enrolled as a control in a pregnancy study.

The chain carries TRBV30 and TRBJ1-1; weak D call: TRBD1 (5 bases). Trimming shortened V by 2 bases and J by 0 bases, and 16 bases separated the two germline ends. The CDR3 is made up of 16 amino acids. The V gene's germline CDR1 is GTSNPN and CDR2 SVGIG (reference sequence). For the CDR3, the DNA is TGTGCCTGGAGTAGGGGCGGGGCGGGCGTGAACACTGAAGCTTTCTTT. This translates into CAWSRGGAGVNTEAFF.

This chain links TRBV7-3 with TRBJ2-2; TRBD2 aligns across 8 bases. The germline CDR1 and CDR2 sequences are SGHTA and FQGTGA. There are 16 residues in the CDR3. V shed 5 bases and J 5 bases; nucleotides not matched to a gene: 10. CDR3 sequence (DNA): TGTGCCAGCAGCCGGAGCGGGGGCCTGGGTACCGGGGAGCTGTTTTTT. Amino acid sequence: CASSRSGGLGTGELFF.

This chain connects TRBV20-1 to TRBJ2-5; D is undetermined. Trimming removed 2 bases at V and 2 bases at J, with 3 bases between. CDR3 length: 11 amino acids. The germline CDR1 and CDR2 sequences are DFQATT and SNEGSKA (reference sequence). CDR3 nucleotides: TGCAGTGCTAGAATACAAGAGACCCAGTACTTC. It specifies CSARIQETQYF.

This sequence joins TRBV30 and TRBJ2-2; D gene ambiguous. V shed 3 bases and J shed 1 base, with 12 bases lying between them. CDR3 length: 15 amino acids. CDR1 is GTSNPN and CDR2 is SVGIG in the germline V gene (reference sequence). The CDR3 spells CAWSRFQWNTGELFF. As DNA, the CDR3 is TGTGCCTGGAGCCGGTTTCAATGGAACACCGGGGAGCTGTTTTTT.

V gene TRBV7-2 combines with J gene TRBJ1-1; D is possibly TRBD1 (6 bases). Germline lookup yields CDR1 SGHTA and CDR2 FQGNSA. The CDR3 has 15 amino acids. The V and J ends lost 6 bases and 5 bases respectively, with 19 bases between them. DNA of the CDR3: TGTGCCAGCAGTCCTAGATCGGATAGGGGGACTGAAGCTTTCTTT. Its translation: CASSPRSDRGTEAFF.

The chain has TRBV6-1 and TRBJ1-3; D perhaps matches TRBD1 (5 bases). This CDR3 has 14 amino acids. Germline-derived CDR1 and CDR2 are MNHNS and SASEGT. V dropped 4 bases and J dropped 0 bases, with 7 bases sitting between them. In nucleotides, the CDR3 is TGTGCCAGCAGTGGGACACGCTCTGGAAACACCATATATTTT. This encodes CASSGTRSGNTIYF.

The chain couples TRBV6-5 to TRBJ2-7; 8 nucleotides match TRBD1. The germline gives CDR1 MNHEY, CDR2 SVGAGI. Trimming cost V 11 bases and J 6 bases; bases outside gene matches: 12. This CDR3 is built from 13 residues. CDR3 residues: CAAGEDRVSEQYF. CDR3 DNA sequence: TGTGCCGCCGGGGAGGACAGGGTTAGCGAGCAGTACTTC.

This rearrangement joins TRBV7-2 to TRBJ2-7, with D possibly TRBD1 on 6 matching bases. Germline V gene sequence: CDR1 SGHTA, CDR2 FQGNSA. The ends were cut back, 5 bases at V and 5 bases at J, with 16 bases in the middle. This CDR3 has 14 residues. CDR3 loop: CASSVRGGSHEQYF. The CDR3 DNA sequence: TGTGCCAGCAGCGTGAGAGGGGGTAGCCACGAGCAGTACTTC.

This clone has just one count. The genes are TRBV12-5 and TRBJ1-2; D might be TRBD1 (6 bases). V lost 0 bases and J 3 bases, leaving 14 bases between the germline ends. This CDR3 has 16 residues. Germline V gives CDR1 LGHNT, CDR2 FRNRAP. CDR3 coding DNA: TGTGCTAGTGGTTTGGTACTGGGCAGGGGTGACTATGGCTACACCTTC. Translating gives CASGLVLGRGDYGYTF. The entire variable domain, with the rest obtained from reference TRBV12-5 and TRBJ1-2, is as follows: DARVTQTPRHKVTEMGQEVTMRCQPILGHNTVFWYRQTMMQGLELLAYFRNRAPLDDSGMPKDRFSAEMPDATLATLKIQPSEPRDSAVYFCASGLVLGRGDYGYTFGSGTRLTVV.

This clone was recorded once. The chain employs TRBV6-1 and TRBJ2-3; 7 bases are a match to TRBD2. The CDR3 is 14 amino acids. Germline V lookup: CDR1 MNHNS, CDR2 SASEGT. Trimming cost V 4 bases and J 4 bases; bases outside gene matches: 5. The CDR3 bases are TGTGCCAGCAGTGCCCGGGGGGTAGCAGATACGCAGTATTTT. Protein: CASSARGVADTQYF.

This clone was counted a single time. The chain uses TRBV6-5 and TRBJ2-7; D is possibly TRBD1 (7 bases). CDR1 MNHEY and CDR2 SVGAGI come from the germline V gene. Trimming took off 9 bases at V and 0 bases at J, with 9 bases between the two ends. The CDR3 is 12 amino acids. The CDR3 nucleotides are TGTGCCAGGCGGGACAGCTCCTACGAGCAGTACTTC. Encoded protein: CARRDSSYEQYF.

This chain links TRBV28 with TRBJ1-3; 7 bases align to TRBD1. V lost 4 bases and J lost 0; bases outside the gene matches: 3. Germline V gene data show CDR1 as MDHEN and CDR2 as SYDVKM. The CDR3 length is 15 residues. The CDR3 reads CASSWTGVSGNTIYF. The CDR3 nucleotides are TGTGCCAGCAGTTGGACAGGCGTCTCTGGAAACACCATATATTTT.

J is TRBJ2-5 and V is TRBV10-3; possibly TRBD2 for D (5 bases). V lost 2 bases to trimming and J lost 5 bases, with 12 bases between them. Germline V gene sequence: CDR1 ENHRY, CDR2 SYGVKD. The CDR3 totals 14 residues. The CDR3 DNA reads TGTGCCATCAGTGAGGCCGGGGTCGGGGAGACCCAGTACTTC. Amino acid sequence: CAISEAGVGETQYF.

The chain has TRBV18 and TRBJ1-5, with 7 bases that match TRBD1. CDR1 KGHSH and CDR2 LQKENI come from the germline V gene. V dropped 3 bases and J dropped 3; count of bases not matched to a gene: 5. This CDR3 has 15 residues. CDR3 region: CASSPGQTFNQPQHF. The CDR3 DNA sequence: TGTGCCAGCTCACCGGGACAGACCTTCAATCAGCCCCAGCATTTT.

V is TRBV30 and J is TRBJ1-3; D is ambiguous. Germline loops: CDR1 GTSNPN, CDR2 SVGIG (reference sequence). This CDR3 has 14 amino acids. V gave up 0 bases and J gave up 7 bases, with 13 bases separating them. This CDR3 reads CAWSVGSTGNTIYF. As DNA, the CDR3 is TGTGCCTGGAGTGTAGGCTCCACCGGGAACACCATATATTTT.

V gene TRBV7-2 combines with J gene TRBJ2-7; the match to TRBD1 covers 9 bases. Germline loops: CDR1 SGHTA, CDR2 FQGNSA. The ends lost 7 bases at V and 4 bases at J; junction bases unmatched: 8. This CDR3 region has 14 residues. This chain's CDR3 is CASTSQTGGYEQYF. The DNA of the CDR3 is TGTGCCAGCACCTCTCAGACAGGGGGTTACGAGCAGTACTTC.

The V call is TRBV4-3, the J call TRBJ1-4, with a weak D call TRBD1 (5 bases). The CDR3 has 14 amino acids. Germline CDR1 reads LGHNA; CDR2 reads YSLEER. Trimming stripped 1 base from V and 8 bases from J, with 11 bases between. The DNA of the CDR3 is TGCGCCAGCAGCCAAGCGGGGGGGTCGGAAAAACTGTTTTTT. It codes for CASSQAGGSEKLFF.

The chain is built from TRBV5-4 and TRBJ1-1; tentative D call: TRBD1 (5 bases). CDR3 length: 13 amino acids. V dropped 1 base and J dropped 6 bases, with 10 bases sitting between them. The germline V gene has CDR1 SGHNT and CDR2 YYREEE (reference sequence). In DNA, the CDR3 is TGTGCCAGCAGCTTGTTCGGGGGGGCTGAAGCTTTCTTT. Its translation: CASSLFGGAEAFF.

The chain has TRBV19 and TRBJ2-7, with 8 bases that match TRBD2. J was trimmed by 3 bases and V by 7 bases; bases with no gene match: 8. The CDR3 runs 14 residues. Germline V gene lookup returns CDR1 LNHDA and CDR2 SQIVND (reference sequence). The CDR3 DNA sequence: TGTGCCAGTACTCTAGGGCGGGGGGACTACGAGCAGTACTTC. Amino acid sequence: CASTLGRGDYEQYF.

The chain recombines TRBV12-5 with TRBJ1-1; D is unclear. CDR1 and CDR2 from the germline V gene are LGHNT and FRNRAP. The CDR3 is made up of 14 amino acids. V was clipped by 1 base and J by 4 bases, with 10 bases between them. The chain's CDR3 is CASGLGPPGTEAFF. The CDR3 region has the DNA TGTGCTAGTGGTTTGGGGCCCCCGGGCACTGAAGCTTTCTTT.

V and J are TRBV5-8 and TRBJ1-4; no firm D call. V dropped 0 bases and J dropped 0 bases, with 9 bases sitting between them. This CDR3 contains 16 residues. Germline V gene lookup returns CDR1 SGHTS and CDR2 YDEGEE. The CDR3 loop is CASSLATTSTNEKLFF. The CDR3 DNA is TGTGCCAGCAGCTTGGCAACCACTTCAACTAATGAAAAACTGTTTTTT.

CDR3: CASSPTGGLGTEAFF. The DNA of the CDR3 is TGTGCCAGCAGCCCGACAGGGGGATTGGGCACTGAAGCTTTCTTT. The rearrangement joins TRBV5-6 to TRBJ1-1; 9 bases match TRBD1. There are 15 residues in the CDR3. After removal of 4 bases from V and 4 bases from J, the junction contained 8 bases not matched to a gene. The germline gives CDR1 SGHDT, CDR2 YYEEEE.

This chain links TRBV30 with TRBJ2-2, with no clear D. The V end was cut by 4 bases, the J end by 6 bases, with 9 bases between. The CDR3 consists of 12 residues. The germline V gene encodes CDR1 GTSNPN and CDR2 SVGIG (reference sequence). In DNA form, the CDR3 reads TGTGCCTGGACCCCTAGAGCCGGGGAGCTGTTTTTT. It is translated as CAWTPRAGELFF.

This sequence joins TRBV4-3 and TRBJ1-5, with TRBD1 as a possible D gene (5 bases). CDR3 length: 13 amino acids. The germline V gene has CDR1 LGHNA and CDR2 YSLEER. The V gene lost 0 bases and the J gene lost 7 bases, with 7 bases spanning the gap. The chain's CDR3 is CASSQDRVQPQHF. The CDR3 coding sequence is TGCGCCAGCAGCCAAGACAGGGTCCAGCCCCAGCATTTT.

The chain carries TRBV6-6 and TRBJ1-5; 7 bases agree with TRBD1. This CDR3 spans 13 amino acids. V shed 4 bases, J shed 4 bases, and the junction held 1 base outside the gene matches. Germline assignment: CDR1 MNHNY and CDR2 SVGAGI (reference sequence). The CDR3 reads CASSSDRNQPQHF. The CDR3 DNA reads as TGTGCCAGCAGTTCGGACAGGAATCAGCCCCAGCATTTT.

The chain has TRBV4-3 and TRBJ2-7, with 7 nucleotides matching TRBD1. The CDR3 contains 15 residues. Germline V gene data show CDR1 as LGHNA and CDR2 as YSLEER. With 4 bases clipped from V and 3 bases from J, the junction kept 9 bases outside the gene matches. The CDR3 region is CASSPWGTEGYEQYF. DNA for the CDR3: TGCGCCAGCAGCCCTTGGGGGACAGAAGGCTACGAGCAGTACTTC.

The chain recombines TRBV15 with TRBJ2-7; unclear D gene. V lost 1 base and J lost 1, with 5 bases in between. Per germline, CDR1 LNHNV and CDR2 YYDKDF (reference sequence). CDR3 length: 13 amino acids. CDR3 nucleotides: TGTGCCACCAGCAGAGGGGCTTCCTACGAGCAGTACTTC. Encoded protein: CATSRGASYEQYF.

The V gene is TRBV19, the J gene TRBJ2-3; 8 bases line up with TRBD2. Trimming at V came to 6 bases and at J to 4 bases, leaving 9 bases not matched to a gene. In germline, CDR1 is LNHDA, CDR2 SQIVND (reference sequence). There are 15 residues in the CDR3. The CDR3 region has the DNA TGTGCCAGTAGGTCCGGGGGGGCGATCGCAGATACGCAGTATTTT. This gives the protein CASRSGGAIADTQYF.

V is TRBV4-2 and J is TRBJ1-4; maybe TRBD1 (5 bases). V gave up 4 bases and J gave up 4 bases, with 10 bases separating them. This CDR3 spans 14 amino acids. Germline CDR1 reads LGHNA; CDR2 reads YNFKEQ. CDR3 sequence (DNA): TGTGCCAGCAGCCTAAGACAGAGTAATGAAAAACTGTTTTTT. This gives the protein CASSLRQSNEKLFF.

The J gene is TRBJ2-7, the V gene TRBV7-8; 8 bases are shared with TRBD2. This CDR3 has 15 amino acids. The germline CDR1 and CDR2 sequences are SGHVS and FQNEAQ. V shed 1 base and J 1 base; nucleotides not matched to a gene: 3. CDR3 sequence: CASSLGERGSYEQYF. In DNA, the CDR3 is TGTGCCAGCAGCTTAGGCGAGCGGGGGTCCTACGAGCAGTACTTC. Combining the CDR3 with reference TRBV7-8 and TRBJ2-7 gives the whole variable domain GAGVSQSPRYKVAKRGQDVALRCDPISGHVSLFWYQQALGQGPEFLTYFQNEAQLDKSGLPSDRFFAERPEGSVSTLKIQRTQQEDSAVYLCASSLGERGSYEQYFGPGTRLTVT.